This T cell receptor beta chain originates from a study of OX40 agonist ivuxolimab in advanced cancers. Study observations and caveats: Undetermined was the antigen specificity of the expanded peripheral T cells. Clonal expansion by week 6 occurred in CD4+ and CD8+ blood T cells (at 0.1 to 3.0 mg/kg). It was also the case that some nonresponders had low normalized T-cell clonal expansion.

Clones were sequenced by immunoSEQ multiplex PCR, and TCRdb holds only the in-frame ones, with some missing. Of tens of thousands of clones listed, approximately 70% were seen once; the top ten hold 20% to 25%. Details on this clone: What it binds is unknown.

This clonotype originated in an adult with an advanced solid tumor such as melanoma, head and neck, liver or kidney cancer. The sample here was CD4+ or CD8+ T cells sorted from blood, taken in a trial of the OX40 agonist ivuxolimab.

The CDR3 here is CASSPYSYEQYF. CDR3 DNA: TGTGCCAGCTCCCCCTACTCCTACGAGCAGTACTTC. The chain carries TRBV2 and TRBJ2-7; D is unclear. The CDR3 length is 12 residues. V lost 8 bases to trimming and J lost 0 bases, with 8 bases between them. CDR1 and CDR2 (germline): SNHLY, FYNNEI. Combining the CDR3 with reference TRBV2 and TRBJ2-7 gives the whole variable domain EPEVTQTPSHQVTQMGQEVILRCVPISNHLYFYWYRQILGQKVEFLVSFYNNEISEKSEIFDDQFSVERPDGSNFTLKIRSTKLEDSAMYFCASSPYSYEQYFGPGTRLTVT.